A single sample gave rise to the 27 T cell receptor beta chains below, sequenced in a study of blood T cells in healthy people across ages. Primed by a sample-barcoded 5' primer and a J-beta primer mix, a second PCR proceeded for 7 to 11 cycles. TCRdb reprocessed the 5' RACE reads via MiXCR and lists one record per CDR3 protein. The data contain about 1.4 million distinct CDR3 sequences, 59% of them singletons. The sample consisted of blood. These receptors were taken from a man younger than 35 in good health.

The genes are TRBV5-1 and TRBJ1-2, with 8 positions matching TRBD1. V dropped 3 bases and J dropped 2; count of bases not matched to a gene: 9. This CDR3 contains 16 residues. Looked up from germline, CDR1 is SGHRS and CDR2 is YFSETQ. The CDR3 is CASSYGPGQDNYGYTF. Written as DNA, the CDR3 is TGCGCCAGCAGCTACGGGCCGGGACAGGACAACTATGGCTACACCTTC. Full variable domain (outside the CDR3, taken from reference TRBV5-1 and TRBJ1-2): KAGVTQTPRYLIKTRGQQVTLSCSPISGHRSVSWYQQTPGQGLQFLFEYFSETQRNKGNFPGRFSGRQFSNSRSEMNVSTLELGDSALYLCASSYGPGQDNYGYTFGSGTRLTVV.

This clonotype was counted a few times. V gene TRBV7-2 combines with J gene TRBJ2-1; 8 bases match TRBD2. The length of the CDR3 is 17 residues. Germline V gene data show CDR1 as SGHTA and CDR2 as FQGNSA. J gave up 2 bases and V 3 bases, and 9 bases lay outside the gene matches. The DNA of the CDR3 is TGTGCCAGCAGCTTCCTAGCGGGCGTAAAAGCCTACAATGAGCAGTTCTTC. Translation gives CASSFLAGVKAYNEQFF.

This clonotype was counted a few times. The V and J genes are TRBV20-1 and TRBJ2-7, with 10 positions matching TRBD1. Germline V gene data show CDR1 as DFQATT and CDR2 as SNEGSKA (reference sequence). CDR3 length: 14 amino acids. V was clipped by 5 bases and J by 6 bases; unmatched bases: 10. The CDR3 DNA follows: TGCAGTGCTGAGTCCGGGACAGGGGTCGGCGAGCAGTACTTC. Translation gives CSAESGTGVGEQYF.

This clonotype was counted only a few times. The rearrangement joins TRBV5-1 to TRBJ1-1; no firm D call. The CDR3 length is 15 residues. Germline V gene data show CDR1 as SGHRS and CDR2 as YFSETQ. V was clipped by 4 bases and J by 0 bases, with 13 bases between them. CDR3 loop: CASSGPQFMNTEAFF. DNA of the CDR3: TGCGCCAGCAGCGGACCACAGTTCATGAACACTGAAGCTTTCTTT.

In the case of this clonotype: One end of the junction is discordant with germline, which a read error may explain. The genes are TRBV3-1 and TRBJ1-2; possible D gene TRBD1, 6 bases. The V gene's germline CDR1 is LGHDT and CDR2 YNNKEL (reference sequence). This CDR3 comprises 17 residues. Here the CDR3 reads CASSQRGTGTTNYGYTF. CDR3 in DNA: TGTGCCAGCAGCCAAAGGGGGACCGGGACAACTAACTACGGCTACACCTTC.

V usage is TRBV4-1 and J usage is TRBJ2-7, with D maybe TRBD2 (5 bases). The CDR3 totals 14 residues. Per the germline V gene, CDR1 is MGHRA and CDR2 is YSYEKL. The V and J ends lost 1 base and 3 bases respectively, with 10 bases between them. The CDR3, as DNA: TGCGCCAGCAGCCAAGCGTACGGGAACTACGAGCAGTACTTC. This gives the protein CASSQAYGNYEQYF.

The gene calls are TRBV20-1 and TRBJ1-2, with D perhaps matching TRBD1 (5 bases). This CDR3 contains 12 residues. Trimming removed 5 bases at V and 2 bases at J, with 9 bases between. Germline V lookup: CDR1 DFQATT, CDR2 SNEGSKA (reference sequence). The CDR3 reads CSALDTNYGYTF. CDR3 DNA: TGCAGTGCTCTGGACACCAACTATGGCTACACCTTC.

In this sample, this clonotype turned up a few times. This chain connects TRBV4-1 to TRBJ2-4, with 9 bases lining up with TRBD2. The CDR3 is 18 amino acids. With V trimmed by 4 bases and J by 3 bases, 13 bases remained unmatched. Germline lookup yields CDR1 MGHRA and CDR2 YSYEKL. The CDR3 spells CASSPRVLAGMGKNIQYF. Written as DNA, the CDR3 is TGCGCCAGCAGCCCAAGAGTTCTAGCGGGAATGGGCAAAAACATTCAGTACTTC.

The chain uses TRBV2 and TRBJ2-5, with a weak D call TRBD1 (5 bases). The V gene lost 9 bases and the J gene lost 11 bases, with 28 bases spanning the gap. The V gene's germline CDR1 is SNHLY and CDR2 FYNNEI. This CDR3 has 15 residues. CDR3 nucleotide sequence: TGTGCCAGTTCCGTCACGGACACGCTTTACACTGAGCAGTACTTC. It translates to CASSVTDTLYTEQYF.

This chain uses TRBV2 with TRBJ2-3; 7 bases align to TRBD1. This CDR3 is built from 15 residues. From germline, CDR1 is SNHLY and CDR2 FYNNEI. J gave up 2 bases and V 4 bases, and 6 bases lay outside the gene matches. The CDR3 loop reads CASSGGQFDTDTQYF. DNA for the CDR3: TGTGCCAGCAGTGGGGGACAGTTCGACACAGATACGCAGTATTTT.

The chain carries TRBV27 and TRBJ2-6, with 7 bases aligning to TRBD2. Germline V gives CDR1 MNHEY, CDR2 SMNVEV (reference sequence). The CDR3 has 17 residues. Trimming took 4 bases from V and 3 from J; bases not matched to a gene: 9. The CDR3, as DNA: TGTGCCAGCAGTTCGATTATGGGAGGGCTTGGGGCCAACGTCCTGACTTTC. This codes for CASSSIMGGLGANVLTF.

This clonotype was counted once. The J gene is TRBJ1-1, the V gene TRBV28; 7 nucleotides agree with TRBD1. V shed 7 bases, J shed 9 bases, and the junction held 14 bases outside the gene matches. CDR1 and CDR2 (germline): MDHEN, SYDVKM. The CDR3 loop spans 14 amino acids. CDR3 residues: CASNPLVGGVKAFF. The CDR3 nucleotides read TGTGCCAGCAACCCCTTAGTAGGGGGCGTAAAAGCTTTCTTT.

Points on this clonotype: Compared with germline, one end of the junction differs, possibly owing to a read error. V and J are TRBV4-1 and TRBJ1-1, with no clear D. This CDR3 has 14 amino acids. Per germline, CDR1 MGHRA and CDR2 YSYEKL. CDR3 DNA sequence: TGCGCCGGCAGCCAAAGGTCAGGAGGGACTGAAGCTTTCTTT. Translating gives CAGSQRSGGTEAFF.

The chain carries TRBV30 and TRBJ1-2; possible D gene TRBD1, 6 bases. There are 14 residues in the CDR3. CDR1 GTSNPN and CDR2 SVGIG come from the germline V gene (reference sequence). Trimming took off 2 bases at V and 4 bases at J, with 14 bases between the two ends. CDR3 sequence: CAWSPMDSLYGYTF. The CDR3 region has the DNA TGTGCCTGGAGTCCCATGGACAGCCTCTATGGCTACACCTTC.

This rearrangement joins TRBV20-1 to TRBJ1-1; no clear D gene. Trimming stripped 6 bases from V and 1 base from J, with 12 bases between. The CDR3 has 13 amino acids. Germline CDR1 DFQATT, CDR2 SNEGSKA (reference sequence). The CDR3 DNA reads TGCAGTGCCCAGAGGTCGACGAACACTGAAGCTTTCTTT. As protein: CSAQRSTNTEAFF.

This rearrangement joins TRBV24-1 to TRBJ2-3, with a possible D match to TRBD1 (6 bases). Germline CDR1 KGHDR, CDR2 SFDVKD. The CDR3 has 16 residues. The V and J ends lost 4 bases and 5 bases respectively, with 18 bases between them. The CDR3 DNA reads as TGTGCCACCAGTGACCGCAGGGGTGGGAAACTAGATACGCAGTATTTT. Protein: CATSDRRGGKLDTQYF.

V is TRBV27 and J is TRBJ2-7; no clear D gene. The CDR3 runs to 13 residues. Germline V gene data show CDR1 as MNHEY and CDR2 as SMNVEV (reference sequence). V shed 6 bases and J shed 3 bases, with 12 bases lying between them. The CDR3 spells CASSPGINYEQYF. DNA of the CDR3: TGTGCCAGCAGCCCTGGAATAAACTACGAGCAGTACTTC.

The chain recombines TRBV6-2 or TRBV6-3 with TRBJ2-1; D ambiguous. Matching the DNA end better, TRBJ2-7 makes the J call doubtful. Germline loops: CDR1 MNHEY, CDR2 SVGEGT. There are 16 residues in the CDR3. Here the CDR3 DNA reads TGTGCCAGCACAGATTTCTTCCAGGCCTTTTACAATGAGCAGTACTTC. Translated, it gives CASTDFFQAFYNEQYF.

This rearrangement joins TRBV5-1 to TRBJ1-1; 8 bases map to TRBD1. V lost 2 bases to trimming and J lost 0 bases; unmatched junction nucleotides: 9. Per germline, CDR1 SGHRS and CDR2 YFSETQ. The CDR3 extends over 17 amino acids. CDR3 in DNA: TGCGCCAGCAGCTTTTCCCGGGACAGGACCATGAACACTGAAGCTTTCTTT. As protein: CASSFSRDRTMNTEAFF.

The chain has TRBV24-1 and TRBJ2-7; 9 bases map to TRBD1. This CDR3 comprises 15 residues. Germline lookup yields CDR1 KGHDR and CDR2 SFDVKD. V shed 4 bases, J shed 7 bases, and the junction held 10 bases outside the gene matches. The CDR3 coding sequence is TGTGCCACCAGTGAATCCGGGACAGGGTACAATGAGCAGTACTTC. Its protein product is CATSESGTGYNEQYF.

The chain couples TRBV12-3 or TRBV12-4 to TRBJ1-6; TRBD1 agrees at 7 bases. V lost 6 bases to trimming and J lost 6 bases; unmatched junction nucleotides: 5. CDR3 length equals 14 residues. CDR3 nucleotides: TGTGCCAGCAGGATGACAGGGAGTAATTCACCCCTCCACTTT. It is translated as CASRMTGSNSPLHF.

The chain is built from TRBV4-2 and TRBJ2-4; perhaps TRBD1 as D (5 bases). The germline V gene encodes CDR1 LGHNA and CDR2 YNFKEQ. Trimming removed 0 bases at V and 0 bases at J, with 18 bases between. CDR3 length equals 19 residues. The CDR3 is CASSQEADTKTLAKNIQYF. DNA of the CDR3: TGTGCCAGCAGCCAAGAGGCGGACACAAAAACATTAGCCAAAAACATTCAGTACTTC.

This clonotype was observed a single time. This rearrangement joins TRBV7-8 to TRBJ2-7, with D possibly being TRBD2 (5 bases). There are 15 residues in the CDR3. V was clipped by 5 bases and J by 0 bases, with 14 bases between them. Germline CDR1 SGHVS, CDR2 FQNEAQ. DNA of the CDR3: TGTGCCAGCAGCCCCGGGATCCAACTCTCCTACGAGCAGTACTTC. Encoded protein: CASSPGIQLSYEQYF.

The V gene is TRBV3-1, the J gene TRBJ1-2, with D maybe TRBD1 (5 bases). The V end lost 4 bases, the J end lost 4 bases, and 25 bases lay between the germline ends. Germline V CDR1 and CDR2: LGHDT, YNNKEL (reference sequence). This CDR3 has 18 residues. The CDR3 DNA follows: TGTGCCAGCAGCCTTGGACGGAGTGCCCCCCATGGGACCTATGGCTACACCTTC. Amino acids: CASSLGRSAPHGTYGYTF.

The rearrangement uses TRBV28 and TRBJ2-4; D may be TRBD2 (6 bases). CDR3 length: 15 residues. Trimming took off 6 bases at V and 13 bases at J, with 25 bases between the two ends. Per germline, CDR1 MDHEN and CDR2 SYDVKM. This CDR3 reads CASRPPAQGRREQYF. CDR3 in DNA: TGTGCCAGCAGGCCCCCGGCCCAGGGCAGGAGGGAGCAGTACTTC.

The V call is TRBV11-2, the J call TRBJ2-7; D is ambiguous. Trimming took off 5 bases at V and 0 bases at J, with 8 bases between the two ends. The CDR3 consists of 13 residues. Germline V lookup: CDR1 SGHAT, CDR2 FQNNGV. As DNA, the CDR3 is TGTGCCAGCAGCACACACGTCTCCTACGAGCAGTACTTC. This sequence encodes CASSTHVSYEQYF.

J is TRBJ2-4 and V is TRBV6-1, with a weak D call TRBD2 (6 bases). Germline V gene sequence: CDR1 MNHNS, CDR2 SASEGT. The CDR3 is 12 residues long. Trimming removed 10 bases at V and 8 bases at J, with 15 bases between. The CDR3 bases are TGTGCCACCTCCCCTTGGAGGGACATTCAGTACTTC. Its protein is CATSPWRDIQYF.